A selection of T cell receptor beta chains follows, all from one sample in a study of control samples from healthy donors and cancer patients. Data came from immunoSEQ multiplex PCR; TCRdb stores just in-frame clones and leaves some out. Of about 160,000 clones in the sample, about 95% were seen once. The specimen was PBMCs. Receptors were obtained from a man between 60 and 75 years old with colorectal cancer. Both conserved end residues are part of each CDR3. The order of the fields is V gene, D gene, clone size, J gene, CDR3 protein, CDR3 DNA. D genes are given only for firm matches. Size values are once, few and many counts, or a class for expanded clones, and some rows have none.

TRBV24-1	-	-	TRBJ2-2	CATSWGSGELFF	TGTGCCACCAGCTGGGGCAGCGGGGAGCTGTTTTTT
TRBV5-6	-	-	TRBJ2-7	CASSLGEGEQYF	TGTGCCAGCAGCTTGGGAGAAGGCGAGCAGTACTTC
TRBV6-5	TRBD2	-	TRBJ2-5	CASSLLAGAGGTQYF	TGTGCCAGCAGTCTACTAGCGGGGGCCGGGGGGACCCAGTACTTC
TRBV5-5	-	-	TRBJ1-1	CASSATTGTNTEAFF	TGTGCCAGCAGCGCTACAACAGGGACGAACACTGAAGCTTTCTTT
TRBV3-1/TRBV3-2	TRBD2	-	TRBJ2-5	CASSLPSGGMETQYF	TGTGCCAGCAGCCTCCCTAGCGGGGGGATGGAGACCCAGTACTTC
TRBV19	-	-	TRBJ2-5	CASRRPAEETQYF	TGTGCCAGTAGACGGCCAGCGGAGGAGACCCAGTACTTC
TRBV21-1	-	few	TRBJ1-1	CASSPGTEKINTEAFF	TGTGCCAGCAGCCCCGGGACAGAGAAAATAAACACTGAAGCTTTCTTT
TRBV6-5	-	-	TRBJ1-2	CASRKTPQNQGYTF	TGTGCCAGCAGAAAAACCCCGCAAAACCAGGGCTACACCTTC
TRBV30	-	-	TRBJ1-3	CAWSVGGADTIYF	TGTGCCTGGAGTGTGGGAGGGGCAGACACCATATATTTT
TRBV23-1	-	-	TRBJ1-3	CASSQSYIRYPGGNTIYF	TGCGCCAGCAGTCAATCTTATATTCGCTACCCGGGAGGAAACACCATATATTTT
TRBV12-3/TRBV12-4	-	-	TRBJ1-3	CASSLGVDYTIYF	TGTGCCAGCAGTTTAGGGGTGGACTACACCATATATTTT
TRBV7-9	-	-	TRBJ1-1	CASSLGMYTEAFF	TGTGCCAGCAGCTTAGGGATGTACACTGAAGCTTTCTTT
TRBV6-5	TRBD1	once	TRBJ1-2	CASSPRDREIGYTF	TGTGCCAGCAGTCCCCGGGACAGGGAAATCGGCTACACCTTC
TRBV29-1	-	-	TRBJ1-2	CSVGSTRGGYTF	TGCAGCGTTGGGAGTACCCGGGGCGGCTACACCTTC
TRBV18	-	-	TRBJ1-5	CASSPSSNQPQHF	TGTGCCAGCTCACCAAGTAGCAATCAGCCCCAGCATTTT
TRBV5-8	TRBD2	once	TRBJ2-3	CASSKTSGGGSNTDTQYF	TGTGCCAGCAGCAAAACTAGCGGGGGGGGCTCGAACACAGATACGCAGTATTTT
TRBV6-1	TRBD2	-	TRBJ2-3	CASSVAGATDTQYF	TGTGCCAGCAGTGTAGCGGGGGCCACAGATACGCAGTATTTT
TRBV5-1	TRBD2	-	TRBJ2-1	CASSEDGGVGEQFF	TGCGCCAGCAGCGAGGATGGGGGGGTAGGAGAGCAGTTCTTC
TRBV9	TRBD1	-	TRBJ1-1	CASSVHRGPKSEAFF	TGTGCCAGCAGCGTACACAGGGGGCCGAAGTCTGAAGCTTTCTTT
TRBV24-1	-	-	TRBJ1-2	CAIQSPPPNYGYTF	TGTGCCATCCAAAGCCCACCTCCTAACTATGGCTACACCTTC
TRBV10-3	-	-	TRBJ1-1	CAISEGGANTEAFF	TGTGCCATCAGTGAAGGAGGGGCGAACACTGAAGCTTTCTTT
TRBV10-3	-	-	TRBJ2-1	CATNPGMGRNEQFF	TGTGCCACCAACCCAGGGATGGGACGTAATGAGCAGTTCTTC